Below, 31 T cell receptor beta chains from the same sample are listed, as sequenced in a study of blood T cell repertoires in COVID-19. Only in-frame clones appear in the TCRdb table, and some are missing; sequencing was by immunoSEQ multiplex PCR. The data show roughly 70,000 clones, around three quarters seen once. Sequenced: peripheral blood. These receptors came from a human donor in a cohort sampled during active COVID-19.

This chain joins TRBV12-3 or TRBV12-4 and TRBJ1-1; D not certain. V lost 2 bases and J lost 4, with 8 bases in between. CDR3 length equals 13 residues. This CDR3 reads CASSLNSGTEAFF. The CDR3 DNA reads TGTGCCAGCAGTTTAAATTCGGGCACTGAAGCTTTCTTT.

The genes are TRBV5-1 and TRBJ1-1; 7 bases are a match to TRBD1. CDR1 SGHRS and CDR2 YFSETQ come from the germline V gene. The CDR3 contains 13 residues. The V and J ends lost 7 bases and 2 bases, in that order; junction bases with no gene match: 5. DNA for the CDR3: TGCGCCAGCGGTACAGGGGACAACACTGAAGCTTTCTTT. Protein: CASGTGDNTEAFF. The whole variable domain, remainder taken from reference TRBV5-1 and TRBJ1-1, is KAGVTQTPRYLIKTRGQQVTLSCSPISGHRSVSWYQQTPGQGLQFLFEYFSETQRNKGNFPGRFSGRQFSNSRSEMNVSTLELGDSALYLCASGTGDNTEAFFGQGTRLTVV.

V usage is TRBV29-1 and J usage is TRBJ2-7, with a weak D call TRBD1 (6 bases). Germline V gene sequence: CDR1 SQVTM, CDR2 ANQGSEA. V was pared by 4 bases and J by 3 bases, with 10 bases between. The CDR3 has 12 amino acids. DNA for the CDR3: TGCAGCGTTGGAACAGGGCTCTACGAGCAGTACTTC. Translated: CSVGTGLYEQYF.

This clone was detected once. Here the CDR3 DNA reads TGTGCCAGCAGCTCGGGAACCCAAGAGACCCAGTACTTC. Its translation is CASSSGTQETQYF. This chain links TRBV7-8 with TRBJ2-5; TRBD2 might be the D (5 bases). The CDR3 runs 13 residues. V was cut by 4 bases and J by 1 base, with 7 bases left in between. Germline CDR1 SGHVS, CDR2 FQNEAQ.

V is TRBV6-5 and J is TRBJ2-7; no clear D gene. V lost 7 bases and J 0 bases, leaving 13 bases between the germline ends. CDR3 length: 14 amino acids. Germline CDR1 is MNHEY and CDR2 is SVGAGI. The DNA of the CDR3 is TGTGCCAGCAAGTCACGTTCAGGCTCCTACGAGCAGTACTTC. It encodes CASKSRSGSYEQYF.

This chain links TRBV6-5 with TRBJ1-1, with D perhaps TRBD1 (5 bases). Germline V lookup: CDR1 MNHEY, CDR2 SVGAGI. The CDR3 is made up of 14 amino acids. The V end lost 0 bases, the J end lost 11 bases, and 16 bases lay between the germline ends. CDR3 amino acids: CASSYSPDILRAFF. The CDR3 DNA is TGTGCCAGCAGTTACTCACCGGACATCCTAAGGGCTTTCTTT.

This clone has just one count. V usage is TRBV5-4 and J usage is TRBJ2-1, with 12 bases fitting TRBD2. The CDR3 consists of 16 residues. After removal of 0 bases from V and 4 bases from J, the junction contained 2 bases not matched to a gene. Per the germline V gene, CDR1 is SGHNT and CDR2 is YYREEE (reference sequence). The CDR3: CASSLAGTSGYNEQFF. The DNA for the CDR3 is TGTGCCAGCAGCTTGGCCGGGACTAGCGGGTACAATGAGCAGTTCTTC.

The chain uses TRBV5-1 and TRBJ2-5, with 9 bases fitting TRBD1. Germline trimming cut 4 bases from V and 4 bases from J; bases unmatched to any gene: 8. CDR3 size: 15 residues. Germline V gene data show CDR1 as SGHRS and CDR2 as YFSETQ. This CDR3 is CASSVTGGWRETQYF. CDR3 in DNA: TGCGCCAGCAGCGTTACAGGGGGCTGGAGAGAGACCCAGTACTTC.

V is TRBV29-1 and J is TRBJ2-3; no definite D call. The germline V gene encodes CDR1 SQVTM and CDR2 ANQGSEA. The V gene lost 4 bases and the J gene lost 4 bases, with 9 bases spanning the gap. The CDR3 has 12 residues. CDR3 residues: CSVGLRSDTQYF. In DNA, the CDR3 is TGCAGCGTTGGTCTCCGGTCAGATACGCAGTATTTT.

This rearrangement joins TRBV30 to TRBJ2-3; TRBD2 matches at 11 bases. The J segment lost 1 base and the V segment lost 3 bases, leaving 3 bases of the junction unmatched. This CDR3 has 15 residues. Germline V gene lookup returns CDR1 GTSNPN and CDR2 SVGIG (reference sequence). CDR3 DNA: TGTGCCTGGAGACCGGGACTAGCGGGCACAGATACGCAGTATTTT. Its translation is CAWRPGLAGTDTQYF.

The chain combines TRBV19 with TRBJ1-1, with a possible D match to TRBD1 (6 bases). This CDR3 comprises 11 residues. The germline CDR1 and CDR2 sequences are LNHDA and SQIVND (reference sequence). Trimming took off 9 bases at V and 3 bases at J, with 8 bases between the two ends. The CDR3 DNA sequence: TGTGCCAGCCGGACAGACACTGAAGCTTTCTTT. This gives the protein CASRTDTEAFF.

This sequence joins TRBV28 and TRBJ2-1; D unclear. The CDR3 has 14 amino acids. Germline V gene lookup returns CDR1 MDHEN and CDR2 SYDVKM. V lost 10 bases, J lost 4 bases, and 17 bases lay in between. The CDR3 DNA sequence: TGTGCCACCCGACGAGGAACCCTTTACAATGAGCAGTTCTTC. Its protein product is CATRRGTLYNEQFF.

The chain is built from TRBV19 and TRBJ2-7; 10 bases align to TRBD2. The J segment lost 2 bases and the V segment lost 4 bases, leaving 5 bases of the junction unmatched. The CDR3 spans 15 residues. Germline loops: CDR1 LNHDA, CDR2 SQIVND (reference sequence). CDR3 amino acids: CASSKTSGQTYEQYF. The CDR3 nucleotides read TGTGCCAGTAGTAAGACTAGCGGGCAGACCTACGAGCAGTACTTC. Together with reference TRBV19 and TRBJ2-7, the CDR3 gives the full variable domain: DGGITQSPKYLFRKEGQNVTLSCEQNLNHDAMYWYRQDPGQGLRLIYYSQIVNDFQKGDIAEGYSVSREKKESFPLTVTSAQKNPTAFYLCASSKTSGQTYEQYFGPGTRLTVT.

This rearrangement joins TRBV28 to TRBJ2-3; 7 bases align to TRBD2. V lost 8 bases, J lost 5 bases, and 4 bases stayed unmatched. This CDR3 comprises 12 residues. The germline V gene encodes CDR1 MDHEN and CDR2 SYDVKM. The CDR3 protein is CASRGVGDTQYF. CDR3 nucleotides: TGTGCCAGCCGGGGGGTAGGAGATACGCAGTATTTT.

The table lists this clone with a count of one. The genes are TRBV30 and TRBJ2-1; D possibly corresponds to TRBD2 (6 bases). V was pared by 1 base and J by 6 bases, with 13 bases between. CDR1 and CDR2 (germline): GTSNPN, SVGIG (reference sequence). CDR3 length: 14 residues. For the CDR3, the DNA is TGTGCCTGGAGTGGGCGGAGGGCTATCAATGAGCAGTTCTTC. Its translation is CAWSGRRAINEQFF.

Worth noting for this clone: The junction and the germline gene differ at one end; a read error may be behind it. Other DNA variants within this sample encode the same CDR3. This chain connects TRBV10-2 to TRBJ1-1; D might be TRBD1 (5 bases). CDR3 length: 13 residues. Germline lookup yields CDR1 WSHSY and CDR2 SAAADI. CDR3 amino acids: CASSSQENTEAFF. CDR3 bases: TGTGCCAGCAGTTCACAGGAGAACACTGAAGCTTTCTTT.

This chain uses TRBV9 with TRBJ2-3, with 7 positions matching TRBD2. Trimming at V came to 5 bases and at J to 2 bases, leaving 8 bases not matched to a gene. Germline CDR1 SGDLS, CDR2 YYNGEE. CDR3 size: 15 residues. The DNA for the CDR3 is TGTGCCAGCAGAAAAGCGGGACTCCTCACAGATACGCAGTATTTT. Residues: CASRKAGLLTDTQYF.

The V and J genes are TRBV4-3 and TRBJ2-4, with D hard to call. Germline V lookup: CDR1 LGHNA, CDR2 YSLEER. The CDR3 is 14 residues long. V lost 0 bases to trimming and J lost 8 bases, with 11 bases between them. The CDR3 sequence: CASSQDYRQDIQYF. The CDR3 nucleotides read TGCGCCAGCAGCCAAGATTACAGACAAGACATTCAGTACTTC.

This clone has a handful of counts. The rearrangement links TRBV29-1 to TRBJ2-7; D may be TRBD1 (6 bases). The CDR3 has 14 residues. Trimming took off 6 bases at V and 0 bases at J, with 15 bases between the two ends. Looked up from germline, CDR1 is SQVTM and CDR2 is ANQGSEA. CDR3 bases: TGCAGCGTGCTTACAGGGCTTGGCTCCTACGAGCAGTACTTC. Amino acids: CSVLTGLGSYEQYF.

V gene TRBV5-4 combines with J gene TRBJ1-4; no firm D call. The germline CDR1 and CDR2 sequences are SGHNT and YYREEE (reference sequence). Trimming took off 4 bases at V and 3 bases at J, with 13 bases between the two ends. The CDR3 loop spans 15 amino acids. This CDR3 reads CASSLEGGANEKLFF. DNA for the CDR3: TGTGCCAGCAGCCTTGAGGGAGGTGCTAATGAAAAACTGTTTTTT.

The V call is TRBV6-6, the J call TRBJ2-7, with D unclear. V lost 3 bases and J 3 bases, leaving 6 bases between the germline ends. Germline V gene data show CDR1 as MNHNY and CDR2 as SVGAGI (reference sequence). The CDR3 extends over 12 amino acids. The DNA for the CDR3 is TGTGCCAGCAGTTATTTAGACTACGAGCAGTACTTC. Its protein product is CASSYLDYEQYF.

The chain recombines TRBV19 with TRBJ2-2; D uncertain. CDR1 is LNHDA, CDR2 SQIVND, per germline (reference sequence). V was cut by 4 bases and J by 6 bases, with 9 bases left in between. The CDR3 is made up of 13 amino acids. The DNA for the CDR3 is TGTGCCAGTAGTAGATCAAGCGCCGGGGAGCTGTTTTTT. Protein product: CASSRSSAGELFF.

The J gene is TRBJ2-7, the V gene TRBV7-9, with 16 bases matching TRBD2. With 5 bases clipped from V and 2 bases from J, the junction kept 12 bases outside the gene matches. The CDR3 covers 19 residues. Germline V lookup: CDR1 SEHNR, CDR2 FQNEAQ (reference sequence). The CDR3 nucleotides are TGTGCCAGCAGCCGCCCGGCCGGGACTAGCGGGAGGGCCGCCTACGAGCAGTACTTC. This gives the protein CASSRPAGTSGRAAYEQYF.

The chain links TRBV12-3 or TRBV12-4 to TRBJ2-7; 8 bases are shared with TRBD1. This CDR3 is 13 amino acids long. J gave up 6 bases and V 6 bases, and 7 bases lay outside the gene matches. CDR3 loop: CASRPQGALEQYF. CDR3 nucleotide sequence: TGTGCCAGCAGACCCCAGGGGGCGCTCGAGCAGTACTTC.

This chain links TRBV24-1 with TRBJ2-3; no definite D call. CDR3 size: 13 residues. In germline, CDR1 is KGHDR, CDR2 SFDVKD. Trimming removed 3 bases from V and 6 bases from J, with 9 bases in between. The CDR3 sequence: CATSDGPSDTQYF. Here the CDR3 DNA reads TGTGCCACCAGTGATGGCCCTTCGGATACGCAGTATTTT.

By its share, this clone is large. The V call is TRBV19, the J call TRBJ2-1; 9 bases map to TRBD1. The CDR3 totals 12 residues. J lost 9 bases, V lost 10 bases, and 7 bases had no gene match. CDR1 and CDR2 (germline): LNHDA, SQIVND (reference sequence). This chain's CDR3 is CATGTGTGEQFF. The DNA for the CDR3 is TGTGCCACCGGGACAGGGACCGGTGAGCAGTTCTTC.

The chain's CDR3 is CASSLEGLAGARETQYF. The DNA of the CDR3 is TGTGCCAGCAGCTTGGAGGGACTAGCGGGAGCCCGAGAGACCCAGTACTTC. V and J are TRBV5-4 and TRBJ2-5, with 14 bases identical to TRBD2. Germline CDR1 reads SGHNT; CDR2 reads YYREEE (reference sequence). V was pared by 0 bases and J by 4 bases, with 5 bases of the junction left unmatched. The CDR3 totals 17 residues.

The chain carries TRBV7-2 and TRBJ2-5, with 8 bases identical to TRBD2. The ends lost 6 bases at V and 3 bases at J; junction bases unmatched: 9. CDR1 and CDR2 (germline): SGHTA, FQGNSA. The CDR3 totals 15 residues. The CDR3 region is CASRSTSGVKETQYF. In nucleotides, the CDR3 is TGTGCCAGCAGATCCACTAGCGGAGTAAAAGAGACCCAGTACTTC.

This clone was seen only a few times. The rearrangement joins TRBV28 to TRBJ1-6; 7 bases map to TRBD1. With V trimmed by 2 bases and J by 8 bases, 6 bases remained unmatched. This CDR3 contains 15 residues. Germline values: CDR1 MDHEN, CDR2 SYDVKM. CDR3 amino acids: CASSLPTGKHSPLHF. The CDR3 bases are TGTGCCAGCAGTTTACCGACAGGGAAGCATTCACCCCTCCACTTT. Complete variable domain (other parts from reference TRBV28 and TRBJ1-6): DVKVTQSSRYLVKRTGEKVFLECVQDMDHENMFWYRQDPGLGLRLIYFSYDVKMKEKGDIPEGYSVSREKKERFSLILESASTNQTSMYLCASSLPTGKHSPLHFGNGTRLTVT.

This clone occurred a few times. This chain joins TRBV3-1 (or the pseudogene TRBV3-2) and TRBJ2-2; possibly TRBD2 for D (6 bases). V dropped 4 bases and J dropped 9 bases, with 15 bases sitting between them. This CDR3 has 14 amino acids. Germline V gives CDR1 LGHDT, CDR2 YNNKEL (reference sequence). The CDR3 reads CASSPRTGVRELFF. CDR3 coding DNA: TGTGCCAGCAGCCCTAGGACGGGGGTCAGGGAGCTGTTTTTT.

Here the CDR3 DNA reads TGTGCCAGCAGTTACAGGGGGCTCGGCACTGAAGCTTTCTTT. This translates into CASSYRGLGTEAFF. The V gene is TRBV6-5, the J gene TRBJ1-1, with 7 bases that match TRBD1. This CDR3 is 14 amino acids long. V trimming: 2 bases; J trimming: 4 bases; junction bases outside the gene matches: 4. Germline CDR1 reads MNHEY; CDR2 reads SVGAGI.